The 26 T cell receptor beta chains given below trace back to one sample, sequenced in a study of cytomegalovirus exposure and HLA in healthy donors. PCR involved 60 Vbeta and 13 Jbeta primers. Libraries were prepared by immunoSEQ multiplex PCR; TCRdb keeps only in-frame clonotypes and omits some of them. The table shows 160,000 or so clones, with around 79% occurring only once. Sequenced material: PBMCs. Receptors were obtained from a woman in her thirties or forties in good health and CMV-seronegative.

V usage is TRBV11-1 and J usage is TRBJ1-1, with D unclear. Trimming pared 6 bases from V and 5 bases from J, leaving 19 bases between. Per the germline V gene, CDR1 is SGHAT and CDR2 is FQDESV (reference sequence). The CDR3 extends over 15 amino acids. CDR3 sequence: CASREGFPGRTEAFF. CDR3 sequence (DNA): TGTGCCAGCAGGGAGGGATTTCCTGGTCGAACTGAAGCTTTCTTT.

The chain employs TRBV9 and TRBJ2-3; 9 nucleotides match TRBD2. Losses at the gene ends were 1 base for V and 8 bases for J; bases not matched to a gene: 8. This CDR3 has 15 residues. The germline V gene encodes CDR1 SGDLS and CDR2 YYNGEE. The CDR3, as DNA: TGTGCCAGCAGCGTAACTAGCGGGCTTGGGGGTACGCAGTATTTT. Encoded protein: CASSVTSGLGGTQYF.

This clone was seen once. The rearrangement uses TRBV29-1 and TRBJ2-7; D is possibly TRBD1 (6 bases). With 4 bases removed from V and 3 bases from J, the gap between germline ends came to 13 bases. Germline V lookup: CDR1 SQVTM, CDR2 ANQGSEA. The CDR3 runs 13 residues. The CDR3: CSVGQGPNYEQYF. CDR3 bases: TGCAGCGTTGGGCAGGGGCCTAACTACGAGCAGTACTTC.

The chain links TRBV11-1 to TRBJ2-3; TRBD2 might be the D (6 bases). V gave up 1 base and J gave up 2 bases, with 10 bases separating them. CDR1 is SGHAT and CDR2 is FQDESV in the germline V gene (reference sequence). The CDR3 is made up of 15 amino acids. CDR3 amino acids: CASSLGGGDTDTQYF. The CDR3, as DNA: TGTGCCAGCAGCTTAGGGGGCGGGGACACAGATACGCAGTATTTT. Combining the CDR3 with reference TRBV11-1 and TRBJ2-3 gives the whole variable domain EAEVAQSPRYKITEKSQAVAFWCDPISGHATLYWYRQILGQGPELLVQFQDESVVDDSQLPKDRFSAERLKGVDSTLKIQPAELGDSAMYLCASSLGGGDTDTQYFGPGTRLTVL.

The rearrangement uses TRBV18 and TRBJ2-3; D is unclear. The V end lost 6 bases, the J end lost 9 bases, and 19 bases lay between the germline ends. The CDR3 is 14 amino acids. Germline CDR1 is KGHSH and CDR2 is LQKENI. The CDR3 protein is CASSPSAGVQTQYF. CDR3 sequence (DNA): TGTGCCAGCTCCCCCTCGGCAGGCGTCCAGACGCAGTATTTT. Full variable domain (outside the CDR3, taken from reference TRBV18 and TRBJ2-3): NAGVMQNPRHLVRRRGQEARLRCSPMKGHSHVYWYRQLPEEGLKFMVYLQKENIIDESGMPKERFSAEFPKEGPSILRIQQVVRGDSAAYFCASSPSAGVQTQYFGPGTRLTVL.

This chain joins TRBV6-5 and TRBJ2-7; 8 bases map to TRBD1. The germline CDR1 and CDR2 sequences are MNHEY and SVGAGI. The CDR3 is 14 residues long. J lost 0 bases, V lost 7 bases, and 5 bases had no gene match. The CDR3 DNA is TGTGCCAGCACCAAACAGGGGGGCTCCTACGAGCAGTACTTC. Its translation: CASTKQGGSYEQYF.

In nucleotides, the CDR3 is TGTGCCAGTAACCCCAAGGGCAGGAGGACTGGAAACACCATATATTTT. This translates into CASNPKGRRTGNTIYF. This chain joins TRBV19 and TRBJ1-3; D gene uncertain. The CDR3 loop spans 16 amino acids. Trimming cost V 7 bases and J 2 bases, with 18 bases left between them. CDR1 and CDR2 (germline): LNHDA, SQIVND (reference sequence). Together with reference TRBV19 and TRBJ1-3, the CDR3 gives the full variable domain: DGGITQSPKYLFRKEGQNVTLSCEQNLNHDAMYWYRQDPGQGLRLIYYSQIVNDFQKGDIAEGYSVSREKKESFPLTVTSAQKNPTAFYLCASNPKGRRTGNTIYFGEGSWLTVV.

The CDR3 DNA reads as TGTGCCAGCAGTTCGGACAGGGGCAGAAACACCATATATTTT. This gives the protein CASSSDRGRNTIYF. This chain links TRBV27 with TRBJ1-3, with 9 nucleotides matching TRBD1. The length of the CDR3 is 14 residues. Germline loops: CDR1 MNHEY, CDR2 SMNVEV (reference sequence). With 4 bases clipped from V and 5 bases from J, the junction kept 3 bases outside the gene matches.

With regard to this clone: An end of the junction does not agree with germline; a read error may underlie this. Other DNA sequences in the same sample also yield this CDR3. The rearrangement links TRBV6-5 to TRBJ1-1; the D gene is possibly TRBD1 (5 bases). The germline V gene has CDR1 MNHEY and CDR2 SVGAGI. The CDR3 contains 13 residues. The DNA of the CDR3 is TGTGCCAGCAATAGGGCAGGGTCCCCTGAAGCTTTCTTC. Translating it yields CASNRAGSPEAFF.

The rearrangement uses TRBV6-1 and TRBJ2-1; TRBD2 matches 10 bases. The V and J ends lost 4 bases and 5 bases, in that order; junction bases with no gene match: 8. This CDR3 has 16 amino acids. Germline-derived CDR1 and CDR2 are MNHNS and SASEGT. DNA for the CDR3: TGTGCCAGCAGTGCCCAGGGAGCGGGGGGGAACAATGAGCAGTTCTTC. Translated, it gives CASSAQGAGGNNEQFF.

V gene TRBV27 combines with J gene TRBJ2-7; TRBD1 is a possible D gene (6 bases). CDR3 length: 16 amino acids. With 6 bases removed from V and 0 bases from J, the gap between germline ends came to 18 bases. Germline CDR1 MNHEY, CDR2 SMNVEV (reference sequence). DNA for the CDR3: TGTGCCAGCAGGGCCCACAGGGTCCGGAACTCCTACGAGCAGTACTTC. Residues: CASRAHRVRNSYEQYF.

The CDR3 region is CASSPETVSPVTDTQYF. The CDR3, as DNA: TGTGCCAGCAGTCCCGAGACAGTCTCCCCAGTCACAGATACGCAGTATTTT. V gene TRBV28 combines with J gene TRBJ2-3, with D tentatively TRBD1 (5 bases). V was trimmed by 5 bases and J by 2 bases, leaving 20 bases between them. CDR3 size: 17 residues. Germline V CDR1 and CDR2: MDHEN, SYDVKM.

V gene TRBV19 combines with J gene TRBJ2-7, with a tentative D call TRBD1 (6 bases). Germline V gene lookup returns CDR1 LNHDA and CDR2 SQIVND (reference sequence). The CDR3 loop spans 15 amino acids. The V end was cut by 5 bases, the J end by 6 bases, with 20 bases between. The CDR3 coding sequence is TGTGCCAGTAGTTTCGCGGATGAAGAAGGGGGCGAGCAGTACTTC. Translation gives CASSFADEEGGEQYF.

In DNA form, the CDR3 reads TGTGCCAGCAGCTTTGGGACAGCCTCCTACGAGCAGTACTTC. Translated: CASSFGTASYEQYF. The chain uses TRBV7-9 and TRBJ2-7; TRBD1 agrees at 7 bases. J lost 0 bases, V lost 3 bases, and 2 bases had no gene match. The CDR3 runs to 14 residues. Germline-derived CDR1 and CDR2 are SEHNR and FQNEAQ (reference sequence).

V gene TRBV7-6 combines with J gene TRBJ2-7, with a tentative D call TRBD2 (6 bases). The V and J ends lost 1 base and 6 bases respectively, with 19 bases between them. CDR3 length: 16 amino acids. CDR1 SGHVS and CDR2 FNYEAQ come from the germline V gene. The DNA of the CDR3 is TGTGCCAGCAGCTTAGTCGCGGCTAGCGTTGGCTCCGAGCAGTACTTC. Translated: CASSLVAASVGSEQYF. Full variable domain (missing parts from reference TRBV7-6 and TRBJ2-7): GAGVSQSPRYKVTKRGQDVALRCDPISGHVSLYWYRQALGQGPEFLTYFNYEAQQDKSGLPNDRFSAERPEGSISTLTIQRTEQRDSAMYRCASSLVAASVGSEQYFGPGTRLTVT.

The J gene is TRBJ2-1, the V gene TRBV5-4; weak D call: TRBD1 (7 bases). The CDR3 is made up of 16 amino acids. The germline V and J ends were trimmed by 0 bases and 8 bases, with 18 bases remaining between them. From germline, CDR1 is SGHNT and CDR2 YYREEE (reference sequence). The CDR3, as DNA: TGTGCCAGCAGCTTGGCCGGCAGGGGGGCTGGACATGAGCAGTTCTTC. This sequence encodes CASSLAGRGAGHEQFF.

J is TRBJ2-3 and V is TRBV9, with 10 bases lining up with TRBD1. The CDR3 has 18 amino acids. V lost 0 bases, J lost 3 bases, and 10 bases stayed unmatched. CDR1 and CDR2 (germline): SGDLS, YYNGEE. CDR3: CASSVGGTGAIVTDTQYF. In DNA, the CDR3 is TGTGCCAGCAGCGTAGGGGGGACAGGGGCGATAGTGACAGATACGCAGTATTTT.

The chain links TRBV11-3 to TRBJ2-2; TRBD2 aligns across 12 bases. Germline V gives CDR1 SGHNT, CDR2 YENEEA. J lost 7 bases, V lost 5 bases, and 5 bases had no gene match. The CDR3 is 15 amino acids. The CDR3 DNA follows: TGTGCCAGCAGCCAAACTAGCGGGGGGTTCGGGGAGCTGTTTTTT. Protein sequence: CASSQTSGGFGELFF.

The chain carries TRBV27 and TRBJ1-5, with TRBD1 identical over 7 bases. The V and J ends lost 4 bases and 1 base, in that order; junction bases with no gene match: 4. The CDR3 totals 15 residues. From germline, CDR1 is MNHEY and CDR2 SMNVEV (reference sequence). The CDR3 region has the DNA TGTGCCAGCAGTTCGCCGGGACAGAGCAATCAGCCCCAGCATTTT. Residues: CASSSPGQSNQPQHF.

This chain joins TRBV6-4 and TRBJ1-1; weak D call: TRBD1 (5 bases). V was cut by 2 bases and J by 5 bases, with 9 bases left in between. This CDR3 spans 13 amino acids. CDR1 is MRHNA and CDR2 is SNTAGT in the germline V gene. DNA for the CDR3: TGTGCCAGCAGTGACCAGACAGAAACTGAAGCTTTCTTT. It specifies CASSDQTETEAFF.

This CDR3 is CASSLRLAGTGELFF. CDR3 sequence (DNA): TGTGCCAGCAGTTTGAGGCTAGCTGGGACCGGGGAGCTGTTTTTT. The V call is TRBV27, the J call TRBJ2-2; the D gene is possibly TRBD2 (5 bases). V was shortened by 3 bases and J by 5 bases, with 13 bases between the two germline ends. Germline V gene lookup returns CDR1 MNHEY and CDR2 SMNVEV (reference sequence). This CDR3 comprises 15 residues.

This clone was counted between two and nine times. This chain joins TRBV28 and TRBJ1-1, with a weak D call TRBD1 (5 bases). The CDR3 contains 16 residues. Germline CDR1 is MDHEN and CDR2 is SYDVKM. Trimming stripped 5 bases from V and 1 base from J, with 17 bases between. CDR3 protein: CASSKWGRRENTEAFF. The CDR3 DNA sequence: TGTGCCAGCAGTAAATGGGGGAGGAGAGAGAACACTGAAGCTTTCTTT.

The chain uses TRBV18 and TRBJ1-3; the D is unclear. The CDR3 consists of 16 residues. The V gene lost 3 bases and the J gene lost 4 bases, with 16 bases spanning the gap. Germline V gene sequence: CDR1 KGHSH, CDR2 LQKENI. CDR3 region: CASSPLERLGGNTIYF. CDR3 DNA: TGTGCCAGCTCACCCCTTGAACGCCTGGGCGGAAACACCATATATTTT. Supplemented by reference TRBV18 and TRBJ1-3, the full variable domain reads NAGVMQNPRHLVRRRGQEARLRCSPMKGHSHVYWYRQLPEEGLKFMVYLQKENIIDESGMPKERFSAEFPKEGPSILRIQQVVRGDSAAYFCASSPLERLGGNTIYFGEGSWLTVV.

The V gene is TRBV9, the J gene TRBJ2-7; 14 bases agree with TRBD2. CDR3 length: 16 amino acids. Per the germline V gene, CDR1 is SGDLS and CDR2 is YYNGEE. Trimming at V came to 4 bases and at J to 4 bases, leaving 7 bases not matched to a gene. CDR3 loop: CASSPPGLAGGYEQYF. Here the CDR3 DNA reads TGTGCCAGCAGCCCCCCCGGACTAGCGGGAGGATACGAGCAGTACTTC.

J is TRBJ2-3 and V is TRBV28; TRBD2 aligns across 7 bases. CDR3 size: 20 residues. Trimming at V came to 7 bases and at J to 0 bases, leaving 22 bases not matched to a gene. CDR1 is MDHEN, CDR2 SYDVKM, per germline. DNA of the CDR3: TGTGCCAGCATCCCCCTTTTCGATGTCGGAGCGGGAACTAGCACAGATACGCAGTATTTT. Protein product: CASIPLFDVGAGTSTDTQYF.

This clone appeared a few times. This chain uses TRBV5-6 with TRBJ1-1, with a tentative D call TRBD1 (5 bases). Germline V lookup: CDR1 SGHDT, CDR2 YYEEEE. The CDR3 contains 16 residues. V was trimmed by 3 bases and J by 3 bases, leaving 18 bases between them. The CDR3 here is CASSYGAGRAHTEAFF. The CDR3 DNA follows: TGTGCCAGCAGCTACGGTGCAGGGAGGGCGCACACTGAAGCTTTCTTT.